This TCR beta chain stems from a study of response to subunit inactivated influenza vaccine. TCRdb reprocessed the RT-PCR reads with MiXCR, giving one entry per CDR3 protein. This table holds 700,000 to 800,000 distinct CDR3 sequences, around 20% found once. V was clipped by 6 bases and J by 4 bases; unmatched bases: 15. This CDR3 is built from 17 residues. Study-wide results and caveats: It was suggested by the authors that few new T cells are recruited by each seasonal influenza vaccination.

With regard to this clonotype: Its target is not known.

V gene TRBV12-3 or TRBV12-4 combines with J gene TRBJ2-7; 10 bases agree with TRBD2. Sequenced material: PBMCs from blood, taken more than 4 days after vaccination. This clonotype originated in a man aged 50 to 59 who received an inactivated influenza vaccine. In nucleotides, the CDR3 is TGTGCCAGCAGCCTAGCGGGAGCCGCCGCAGCCCAATACGAGCAGTACTTC. This translates into CASSLAGAAAAQYEQYF.